The source of this T cell receptor beta chain is a study of CD8+CD57+ T cells in acquired aplastic anemia. In the study overall: Sorted CD4+ and CD8+ cells gave an average of roughly 3.2 ug of DNA.

The CDR3 totals 13 residues. Trimming cost V 4 bases and J 7 bases; bases outside gene matches: 3. Germline CDR1 reads SGHVS; CDR2 reads FQNEAQ. The template used for profiling TCR beta VDJ and CDR3 was genomic DNA. TCRdb reprocessed the reads with MiXCR, giving one entry per CDR3 protein. The sample carries roughly 180,000 distinct CDR3 sequences, just over 45% recorded once. The clonotype was recovered from a human donor in good health. Sequencing input: sorted CD4+, CD8+, or CD8+CD57+ T cells (not recorded which) from PBMCs. The genes are TRBV7-8 and TRBJ1-2, with 10 nucleotides matching TRBD1. The CDR3 sequence is CASSSGQGGGYTF. DNA for the CDR3: TGTGCCAGCAGCTCAGGACAGGGGGGTGGCTACACCTTC.